Below, one T cell receptor beta chain is given with its context. The table lists this clonotype with a few counts. It has no known antigen specificity. There are no base qualities to consult, and no much larger clone falls within one base. The sample is drawn from a study of T cell repertoires in cytomegalovirus infection (dated by TCRdb to between 2018 and 2020). Study-level background: Donor HLA type was relevant to the analysis, because carriage of CMV infection together with the matching HLA type was indicated by public TCR beta signatures. Summary of the overall study and its limitations: The ex vivo response was dominated by HLA-C-restricted CMV-specific TCR beta clonotypes, which also provided the single most frequent clonotype in two of eight donors. Carriers of CMV infection plus the relevant HLA type were discriminated by the cumulative frequency of public TCR beta family members in the study cohort and in an independent approximately 360-donor cohort.

Sequencing instrument: Illumina HiSeq 1500. TCRdb cleaned the public reads at Q25 with fastp, built clones with MiXCR and kept in-frame beta chains. Identical CDR3 protein sequences are pooled into one entry, listed with their most common genes and DNA. The sample table shows around 130,000 distinct CDR3 sequences, and 7% to 10% are seen once. The ten largest account for roughly a tenth of the sample. This receptor was taken from a human donor in good health (CMV status not recorded). Some clones in this sample may be carry-over from other donors' samples. Sequenced sample: PBMCs.

The DNA sequence reads TGTGCCAGCGGGATAGGACAGGGGCCAAACACTGAAGCTTTCTTT. It codes for CASGIGQGPNTEAFF. The chain links TRBV2 with TRBJ1-1; TRBD1 fits 9 bases in the junction. The CDR3 goes from the cysteine to the phenylalanine over 15 residues. The read is trimmed to its CDR3 DNA, 45 bases read in frame from base 1. Reading the germline V gene gives CDR1 SNHLY and CDR2 FYNNEI. V ends up 8 bases short and J 2 bases short, with an unmatched junction base count of 9. With all but the CDR3 taken from the reference TRBV2 and TRBJ1-1 genes, the full variable domain is: EPEVTQTPSHQVTQMGQEVILRCVPISNHLYFYWYRQILGQKVEFLVSFYNNEISEKSEIFDDQFSVERPDGSNFTLKIRSTKLEDSAMYFCASGIGQGPNTEAFFGQGTRLTVV.